Presented here are 2 T cell receptor beta chains from one specimen sequenced in a study of tumor-infiltrating lymphocytes in primary liver carcinoma. From 450 to 600 ng total RNA, TCR beta cDNA was generated with a primer in the constant region. Three nested multiplex PCR rounds of slightly modified ARM-PCR generated TCR beta libraries. Two initial PCR rounds of approximately 10 cycles each paired TRBV1-TRBV30 forward primers with a C-beta reverse primer. In TCRdb, the multiplex PCR reads were re-called with MiXCR into one record per CDR3 protein. The table lists about 320,000 distinct CDR3 sequences, 65% of them singletons, with roughly 10% in the top ten. Unsorted whole blood yielded the blood RNA, and germline DNA was also extracted. Sequencing used peripheral blood. The receptor set was obtained from a middle-aged man with primary liver carcinoma and hepatitis B virus infection.

This clonotype was seen repeatedly, ten times or more. The chain recombines TRBV29-1 with TRBJ2-5; no definite D call. Germline assignment: CDR1 SQVTM and CDR2 ANQGSEA. V was pared by 5 bases and J by 5 bases, with 6 bases between. CDR3 size: 10 residues. CDR3 DNA: TGCAGCGTTTCCTTCGAGACCCAGTACTTC. It encodes CSVSFETQYF.

In the case of this clonotype: A read error is possible here, since a much larger clone lies one base away. The CDR3 reads CSVTGYTGELFF. Here the CDR3 DNA reads TGCAGCGTAACGGGGTACACCGGGGAGCTGTTTTTT. V and J are TRBV29-1 and TRBJ2-2; tentatively, D is TRBD2 (5 bases). CDR3 length: 12 amino acids. V lost 6 bases and J 3 bases, leaving 8 bases between the germline ends. Germline CDR1 reads SQVTM; CDR2 reads ANQGSEA.